This T cell receptor (beta chain) was found in a study of cytomegalovirus exposure and HLA in healthy donors. Researchers ran the PCR with 60 Vbeta and 13 Jbeta primers. TCRdb's copy holds only in-frame clones and misses some; the assay was immunoSEQ multiplex PCR. The table has 160,000 or so clones, 80% seen once. The receptor's source is a male donor in good health and CMV-seropositive. The sequenced sample consisted of PBMCs.

CDR3 DNA: TGTGCCAGCAGCTTAACGGTCTCCTACAATGAGCAGTTCTTC. Protein: CASSLTVSYNEQFF. The rearrangement uses TRBV7-6 and TRBJ2-1, with unresolved D. Germline-derived CDR1 and CDR2 are SGHVS and FNYEAQ. This CDR3 is 14 amino acids long. Trimming shortened V by 2 bases and J by 0 bases, and 5 bases separated the two germline ends.